The rows below give T cell receptor beta chains drawn from one sample of a study of cytotoxic CD8 clonotypes in ibrutinib-treated CLL. Clones were read by immunoSEQ multiplex PCR, and TCRdb kept only the in-frame ones, dropping some. The sample lists fewer than 35,000 clones, about three quarters occurring once. Specimen: PBMCs, collected after 24 months of ibrutinib treatment. Receptor source: a human donor with chronic lymphocytic leukemia. CDR3s include the opening cysteine and the closing phenylalanine or tryptophan. Each record gives: clone size, D gene, V gene, J gene, CDR3 protein, CDR3 DNA. A D gene is named only where the DNA matches it firmly. The size entry is marked missing in some rows and otherwise reads once, few, many or a size class.

>.|.|TRBV6-5|TRBJ2-7
CASRPTRVAYEQYF
TGTGCCAGCAGGCCGACGAGGGTGGCCTACGAGCAGTACTTC
>.|.|TRBV18|TRBJ1-2
CASSPTGVYGYTF
TGTGCCAGCTCACCAACAGGCGTCTATGGCTACACCTTC
>.|TRBD1|TRBV4-2|TRBJ2-2
CASSPDRGLNTGELFF
TGTGCCAGCAGCCCAGACAGGGGGCTCAACACCGGGGAGCTGTTTTTT
>.|.|TRBV18|TRBJ1-2
CASSYRGEDGGDGYTF
TGTGCCAGCTCGTACCGGGGCGAGGACGGGGGAGATGGCTACACCTTC
>.|TRBD1|TRBV28|TRBJ1-2
CASNLPGTGKDYGYTF
TGTGCCAGCAACCTCCCTGGGACAGGGAAAGACTATGGCTACACCTTC
>.|.|TRBV7-9|TRBJ2-5
CASSLATNQETQYF
TGTGCCAGCAGCTTAGCTACGAATCAAGAGACCCAGTACTTC
>.|TRBD2|TRBV6-6|TRBJ2-7
CASSSLGLAGSEQYF
TGTGCCAGCAGCTCCCTCGGACTAGCCGGGAGCGAGCAGTACTTC
>.|.|TRBV19|TRBJ1-4
CASSIDGATNEKLFF
TGTGCCAGTAGTATAGATGGAGCAACTAATGAAAAACTGTTTTTT
>.|.|TRBV5-6|TRBJ2-7
CASNSRKQVSREQYF
TGTGCCAGCAACTCCCGGAAACAGGTGTCTCGGGAGCAGTACTTC
>.|.|TRBV4-2|TRBJ1-6
CASSPWTVYNSPLHF
TGTGCCAGCAGCCCGTGGACCGTATATAATTCACCCCTCCACTTT
>.|TRBD2|TRBV6-6|TRBJ2-1
CASSYSGLGANEQFF
TGTGCCAGCAGTTACTCGGGACTAGGGGCAAATGAGCAGTTCTTC
>.|TRBD1|TRBV5-4|TRBJ1-2
CASSKASGTGVGGYTF
TGTGCCAGCAGTAAGGCTTCCGGGACAGGGGTCGGCGGCTACACCTTC
>.|TRBD1|TRBV11-1|TRBJ2-5
CASSRDREETQYF
TGTGCCAGCAGCCGCGACAGGGAAGAGACCCAGTACTTC
>many|TRBD2|TRBV6-6|TRBJ2-1
CASSYLTSGGHNEQFF
TGTGCCAGCAGTTACCTGACTAGCGGGGGGCACAATGAGCAGTTCTTC
>.|.|TRBV27|TRBJ2-7
CASSLRRSSTMSYEQYF
TGTGCCAGCAGTCTTCGACGGAGCTCTACAATGTCCTACGAGCAGTACTTC
>.|.|TRBV18|TRBJ1-1
CASAPRRSKREDTEAFF
TGTGCCAGCGCCCCCAGACGATCGAAACGGGAGGACACTGAAGCTTTCTTT
>.|TRBD1|TRBV19|TRBJ1-2
CASSKDRGLRGYTF
TGTGCCAGTAGTAAGGACAGGGGACTGCGTGGCTACACCTTC
>few|.|TRBV2|TRBJ2-1
CASRRDAGIYSSYNEQFF
TGTGCCAGCAGACGGGACGCCGGGATTTATAGCTCCTACAATGAGCAGTTCTTC
>few|.|TRBV19|TRBJ2-7
CASSNRGLYEQYF
TGTGCCAGTAGCAATAGGGGCCTCTACGAGCAGTACTTC
>.|.|TRBV29-1|TRBJ2-7
CSVEVVGPEQYF
TGCAGCGTTGAAGTCGTGGGACCCGAGCAGTACTTC
>.|TRBD2|TRBV5-8|TRBJ2-1
CASRTSGLASSYNEQFF
TGTGCCAGCAGGACTAGCGGGTTGGCGAGCTCCTACAATGAGCAGTTCTTC
>.|.|TRBV28|TRBJ1-2
CASSSAGTDYGYTF
TGTGCCAGCAGTTCGGCCGGGACGGACTATGGCTACACCTTC
>.|.|TRBV2|TRBJ2-1
CASSPTGSVEQFF
TGTGCCAGCAGTCCAACAGGGTCGGTTGAGCAGTTCTTC
>.|.|TRBV30|TRBJ2-7
CAWNQGRTYEQYF
TGTGCCTGGAATCAGGGGAGGACCTACGAGCAGTACTTC
>.|.|TRBV6-5|TRBJ1-1
CASRGARNTEAFF
TGTGCCAGCCGGGGGGCGCGGAACACTGAAGCTTTCTTT
>few|TRBD1|TRBV19|TRBJ2-1
CASSTLTGGNEQFF
TGTGCCAGTAGTACCCTCACAGGGGGGAATGAGCAGTTCTTC
>.|.|TRBV6-5|TRBJ2-1
CASSYDQSSYNEQFF
TGTGCCAGCAGTTATGACCAAAGCTCCTACAATGAGCAGTTCTTC
>.|.|TRBV29-1|TRBJ1-1
CSVEPVSTPVVAFF
TGCAGCGTTGAACCCGTGTCCACGCCTGTCGTAGCTTTCTTT
>.|TRBD1|TRBV4-2|TRBJ1-6
CASSQDRGKNSPLHF
TGTGCCAGCAGCCAGGACAGGGGGAAAAATTCACCCCTCCACTTT
>.|TRBD1|TRBV28|TRBJ1-4
CASSLQGAWEKLFF
TGTGCCAGCAGTTTACAGGGGGCGTGGGAAAAACTGTTTTTT
>.|TRBD1|TRBV2|TRBJ2-3
CASKAGGQGVHTQYF
TGTGCCAGCAAAGCGGGGGGACAGGGGGTCCATACGCAGTATTTT
>few|TRBD2|TRBV7-8|TRBJ2-3
CASSQTTSGVTDTQYF
TGTGCCAGCAGCCAGACGACTAGCGGAGTCACAGATACGCAGTATTTT
>few|.|TRBV6-5|TRBJ2-3
CASHLSGTDTQYF
TGTGCCAGCCATCTCAGCGGCACAGATACGCAGTATTTT
>.|.|TRBV7-2|TRBJ2-7
CASSFRYEQYF
TGTGCCAGCAGCTTCCGCTACGAGCAGTACTTC
>.|.|TRBV28|TRBJ2-1
CASLEAGAAYSYNEQFF
TGTGCCAGCCTGGAGGCGGGGGCAGCCTACTCCTACAATGAGCAGTTCTTC
>.|.|TRBV4-2|TRBJ2-7
CASSQELRNYEQYF
TGTGCCAGCAGCCAAGAGCTGCGCAACTACGAGCAGTACTTC
>.|.|TRBV4-3|TRBJ2-3
CASSPLRGGDTDTQYF
TGCGCCAGCAGCCCCCTCAGAGGGGGGGACACAGATACGCAGTATTTT
>few|.|TRBV9|TRBJ1-5
CASSVGSGNQPQHF
TGTGCCAGCAGCGTAGGATCGGGGAATCAGCCCCAGCATTTT
>.|.|TRBV19|TRBJ1-5
CASSIVTRRAGNQPQHF
TGTGCCAGTAGTATAGTCACGAGGAGGGCGGGCAATCAGCCCCAGCATTTT
>.|.|TRBV5-4|TRBJ1-4
CASSLAGVVEKLFF
TGTGCCAGCAGCCTAGCAGGGGTGGTTGAAAAACTGTTTTTT
>.|.|TRBV7-9|TRBJ1-1
CASSSQGRGTEAFF
TGTGCCAGCAGCAGTCAGGGGAGAGGCACTGAAGCTTTCTTT
>few|.|TRBV7-9|TRBJ2-7
CASSAVGDSYEQYF
TGTGCCAGCAGCGCGGTCGGGGACTCCTACGAGCAGTACTTC
>.|.|TRBV21-1|TRBJ1-1
CASSKAYPGDTEAFF
TGTGCCAGCAGCAAAGCGTACCCGGGGGACACTGAAGCTTTCTTT
>.|TRBD1|TRBV5-4|TRBJ1-1
CASSSKPPGQGLFSTEAFF
TGTGCCAGCAGCTCCAAACCACCGGGACAGGGTCTCTTCAGCACTGAAGCTTTCTTT
>.|.|TRBV7-2|TRBJ1-1
CASILASSGTEAFF
TGTGCCAGCATCCTAGCCTCCTCAGGGACTGAAGCTTTCTTT
>.|TRBD2|TRBV10-2|TRBJ2-7
CASTLGLAGYYEQYF
TGCGCCAGCACCCTTGGGCTAGCGGGGTACTACGAGCAGTACTTC
>.|TRBD1|TRBV13|TRBJ2-7
CASSLPGTAEQYF
TGTGCCAGCAGCTTACCCGGGACAGCCGAGCAGTACTTC
>.|.|TRBV7-2|TRBJ2-7
CASSWDFSYEQYF
TGTGCCAGCTCTTGGGACTTCTCCTACGAGCAGTACTTC
>.|.|TRBV10-3|TRBJ1-2
CAISESIGVSSYGYTF
TGTGCCATCAGTGAGTCGATCGGGGTTTCTAGCTATGGCTACACCTTC
>once|TRBD1|TRBV6-5|TRBJ1-2
CASSYLGQGTAQGYTF
TGTGCCAGCAGTTACCTTGGACAGGGTACGGCTCAAGGCTACACCTTC
>.|.|TRBV30|TRBJ2-7
CAWSASSSYEQYF
TGTGCCTGGAGTGCCTCCAGCTCCTACGAGCAGTACTTC
>.|.|TRBV5-4|TRBJ2-5
CASSLRGSGAETQYF
TGTGCCAGCAGCCTCCGGGGCTCGGGGGCAGAGACCCAGTACTTC
>many|.|TRBV9|TRBJ1-2
CASTYTGDNYGYTF
TGTGCCAGCACCTACACGGGGGATAACTATGGCTACACCTTC